This entry lists 8 T cell receptor beta chains sequenced from one sample in a study of CD8 T cell repertoires and HIV-1 epitope variants. Their cognate antigens are unknown. The assay was immunoSEQ multiplex PCR, and TCRdb's table has in-frame clones only and misses some. This table holds approximately 5,200 clones, 60% to 75% found once. The sample comprised cultured CD8+ T cells derived from PBMCs. The source is a male donor with HIV.

The gene calls are TRBV7-2 and TRBJ2-1; 9 nucleotides align to TRBD1. The trim removed 3 bases at V and 6 bases at J, leaving 9 bases unmatched. Germline-derived CDR1 and CDR2 are SGHTA and FQGNSA. The CDR3 contains 16 residues. The CDR3 region has the DNA TGTGCCAGCAGCTTTCCCCTGGGACAGGGCCTCAATGAGCAGTTCTTC. Protein: CASSFPLGQGLNEQFF.

This rearrangement joins TRBV5-1 to TRBJ2-2; 10 bases match TRBD1. The CDR3 spans 15 residues. Losses at the gene ends were 6 bases for V and 2 bases for J; bases not matched to a gene: 4. Per the germline V gene, CDR1 is SGHRS and CDR2 is YFSETQ. The DNA for the CDR3 is TGCGCCAGCACTGGGACAGGGGTTAACACCGGGGAGCTGTTTTTT. Translation: CASTGTGVNTGELFF.

There are a few counts of this clone. The chain links TRBV28 to TRBJ2-7; D is ambiguous. CDR3 length: 12 amino acids. Looked up from germline, CDR1 is MDHEN and CDR2 is SYDVKM. The V gene lost 5 bases and the J gene lost 6 bases, with 11 bases spanning the gap. This chain's CDR3 is CASSLSRPEQYF. The CDR3 nucleotides are TGTGCCAGCAGTCTTAGTCGCCCCGAGCAGTACTTC.

By frequency in the sample, this clone is medium-sized. The chain is built from TRBV7-9 and TRBJ1-5; a possible D gene is TRBD1 (5 bases). V lost 6 bases to trimming and J lost 6 bases, with 9 bases between them. This CDR3 is 12 amino acids long. Per the germline V gene, CDR1 is SEHNR and CDR2 is FQNEAQ (reference sequence). The CDR3 region has the DNA TGTGCCAGCAGAGCGGGGACTCAGCCCCAGCATTTT. Protein: CASRAGTQPQHF.

The chain recombines TRBV19 with TRBJ2-1; 8 bases are a match to TRBD2. Germline loops: CDR1 LNHDA, CDR2 SQIVND (reference sequence). Germline trimming cut 1 base from V and 9 bases from J; bases unmatched to any gene: 8. The CDR3 has 15 amino acids. The CDR3 here is CASSIGWGLGSEQFF. The CDR3 DNA follows: TGTGCCAGTAGTATAGGGTGGGGACTAGGCAGTGAGCAGTTCTTC.

The genes are TRBV7-9 and TRBJ2-1, with a possible D match to TRBD2 (6 bases). The germline V gene encodes CDR1 SEHNR and CDR2 FQNEAQ (reference sequence). Trimming removed 1 base from V and 2 bases from J, with 12 bases in between. This CDR3 comprises 16 residues. The CDR3 is CASSLVGGNTYNEQFF. CDR3 DNA sequence: TGTGCCAGCAGCTTAGTCGGCGGGAACACCTACAATGAGCAGTTCTTC. Based on the CDR3 plus reference TRBV7-9 and TRBJ2-1, the full variable domain is DTGVSQNPRHKITKRGQNVTFRCDPISEHNRLYWYRQTLGQGPEFLTYFQNEAQLEKSRLLSDRFSAERPKGSFSTLEIQRTEQGDSAMYLCASSLVGGNTYNEQFFGPGTRLTVL.

The chain uses TRBV19 and TRBJ1-1; the D is unclear. CDR3 length: 13 amino acids. Looked up from germline, CDR1 is LNHDA and CDR2 is SQIVND (reference sequence). V was clipped by 8 bases and J by 4 bases, with 14 bases between them. As DNA, the CDR3 is TGTGCCAGTGGCGACGGGTACGGCACTGAAGCTTTCTTT. Residues: CASGDGYGTEAFF.

The V call is TRBV5-6, the J call TRBJ2-7; tentatively, D is TRBD1 (5 bases). In germline, CDR1 is SGHDT, CDR2 YYEEEE. The V end was cut by 6 bases, the J end by 3 bases, with 10 bases between. The CDR3 is 12 residues long. The CDR3 DNA sequence: TGTGCCAGCAATGGGGCCTTCTACGAGCAGTACTTC. As protein: CASNGAFYEQYF.